The 11 T cell receptor beta chains listed next were all sequenced from one sample in a study of cytomegalovirus exposure and HLA in healthy donors. With 60 Vbeta and 13 Jbeta primers, the PCR was carried out. Using immunoSEQ multiplex PCR, the repertoire was profiled, and TCRdb retains in-frame clones only, with some absent. Among 150,000 or so clones listed, roughly 84% were seen once. The sequencing input was PBMCs. The receptor set was obtained from a boy aged 2 to 10 in good health and CMV-seronegative.

To note about this clone: The same CDR3 can be traced to other DNA sequences in this sample. This rearrangement joins TRBV28 to TRBJ1-2; D is ambiguous. With 2 bases removed from V and 3 bases from J, the gap between germline ends came to 7 bases. The CDR3 covers 13 residues. Germline loops: CDR1 MDHEN, CDR2 SYDVKM. CDR3 amino acids: CASSLGRDYGYTF. As DNA, the CDR3 is TGTGCCAGCAGTTTAGGGAGAGACTATGGCTACACCTTC.

A few counts support this clone. The V call is TRBV6-1, the J call TRBJ1-1, with D possibly TRBD1 on 6 matching bases. The V gene's germline CDR1 is MNHNS and CDR2 SASEGT. This CDR3 has 14 residues. The V gene lost 2 bases and the J gene lost 3 bases, with 10 bases spanning the gap. The CDR3 DNA sequence: TGTGCCAGCAGTGAATACAGGGTACACACTGAAGCTTTCTTT. Amino acid sequence: CASSEYRVHTEAFF.

A single count supports this clone. The chain couples TRBV11-2 to TRBJ2-3; D gene ambiguous. With 2 bases removed from V and 0 bases from J, the gap between germline ends came to 9 bases. The CDR3 length is 15 residues. Germline assignment: CDR1 SGHAT and CDR2 FQNNGV. CDR3 loop: CASSLNPPSTDTQYF. CDR3 bases: TGTGCCAGCAGCTTAAATCCCCCTAGCACAGATACGCAGTATTTT.

The genes are TRBV27 and TRBJ1-5; 9 bases fit TRBD1. The CDR3 extends over 15 amino acids. Trimming removed 4 bases from V and 2 bases from J; junction bases left unmatched: 3. Germline values: CDR1 MNHEY, CDR2 SMNVEV (reference sequence). The DNA for the CDR3 is TGTGCCAGCAGTTCCCGGACAGGGGGCAATCAGCCCCAGCATTTT. It specifies CASSSRTGGNQPQHF.

The chain links TRBV6-6 to TRBJ2-1; 7 bases map to TRBD2. CDR1 is MNHNY and CDR2 is SVGAGI in the germline V gene (reference sequence). The CDR3 is 15 amino acids. Trimming removed 5 bases from V and 7 bases from J; junction bases left unmatched: 11. The CDR3 loop is CASSPGGGSRNEQFF. CDR3 bases: TGTGCCAGCAGTCCCGGCGGCGGGAGTCGGAATGAGCAGTTCTTC.

This chain links TRBV6-5 with TRBJ2-7; 8 nucleotides agree with TRBD1. V was pared by 5 bases and J by 9 bases, with 12 bases of the junction left unmatched. CDR3 size: 14 residues. CDR1 MNHEY and CDR2 SVGAGI come from the germline V gene. CDR3 DNA sequence: TGTGCCAGCAGTCCGGCGGACAGGGTGTCGGGGCAGTACTTC. Its protein is CASSPADRVSGQYF.

The chain couples TRBV27 to TRBJ2-1, with TRBD2 identical over 16 bases. The CDR3 spans 18 residues. CDR1 and CDR2 (germline): MNHEY, SMNVEV (reference sequence). With 5 bases clipped from V and 4 bases from J, the junction kept 8 bases outside the gene matches. Here the CDR3 reads CASSKGLAGGVRYNEQFF. DNA for the CDR3: TGTGCCAGCAGTAAGGGACTAGCGGGAGGGGTAAGATACAATGAGCAGTTCTTC.

V is TRBV11-2 and J is TRBJ2-1; TRBD2 matches at 9 bases. The CDR3 consists of 15 residues. The V gene end was trimmed by 4 bases and the J gene end by 5 bases; junction bases not matched to a gene: 6. Germline V gene lookup returns CDR1 SGHAT and CDR2 FQNNGV. The CDR3 reads CASSSGLAYHNEQFF. As DNA, the CDR3 is TGTGCCAGCAGCTCAGGACTAGCGTATCACAATGAGCAGTTCTTC.

J is TRBJ2-4 and V is TRBV5-1, with 7 bases identical to TRBD1. The CDR3 totals 20 residues. Per germline, CDR1 SGHRS and CDR2 YFSETQ. The V and J ends lost 2 bases and 9 bases, in that order; junction bases with no gene match: 26. The DNA of the CDR3 is TGCGCCAGCAGCTTCCTAGGGACAGCCCAAGGCCAATACTTAACGGGCATTCAGTACTTC. Amino acid sequence: CASSFLGTAQGQYLTGIQYF.

This clone appeared a few times. This chain uses TRBV5-1 with TRBJ1-3; TRBD1 is a possible D gene (6 bases). The CDR3 runs 15 residues. Germline CDR1 is SGHRS and CDR2 is YFSETQ. V shed 4 bases and J shed 0 bases, with 11 bases lying between them. CDR3 sequence reads: CASSLTGISGNTIYF. CDR3 DNA sequence: TGCGCCAGCAGCCTCACAGGGATCTCTGGAAACACCATATATTTT.

The table lists this clone with a few counts. This chain joins TRBV5-1 and TRBJ1-1, with 7 bases that match TRBD1. V dropped 0 bases and J dropped 3; count of bases not matched to a gene: 2. This CDR3 contains 14 residues. Germline-derived CDR1 and CDR2 are SGHRS and YFSETQ. The CDR3 here is CASSLEGAYTEAFF. The CDR3, as DNA: TGCGCCAGCAGCTTGGAGGGGGCGTACACTGAAGCTTTCTTT. Combining the CDR3 with reference TRBV5-1 and TRBJ1-1 gives the whole variable domain KAGVTQTPRYLIKTRGQQVTLSCSPISGHRSVSWYQQTPGQGLQFLFEYFSETQRNKGNFPGRFSGRQFSNSRSEMNVSTLELGDSALYLCASSLEGAYTEAFFGQGTRLTVV.